This TCR beta chain originates from a study of circulating CD8 cells and anti-PD-1 response in melanoma. Study conclusions and caveats: Diversity ranked highest in DNEG and lowest in TIGIT subsets. Only baseline and M1 samples entered the published repertoire comparisons. Tumor reactivity was tested by peptide assays on expanded sorted subsets.

The junction had 7 bases not matched to a gene; V was cut back by 4 bases and J by 9 bases. The CDR3 runs 15 residues. In germline, CDR1 is LGHDT, CDR2 YNNKEL (reference sequence). Live CD3+CD8+TCRalphabeta+ cells were sorted into four subsets by PD-1 and/or TIGIT. Using approximately 16 ng of total RNA, TCR libraries were made with the QIAseq Immune Repertoire TCR panel. TCRdb re-analysed the reads in MiXCR, keeping a single row per CDR3 protein. The sample lists approximately 400 distinct CDR3 sequences, around 7% seen once, with roughly a fifth in the top ten. In this sample, this clonotype is large. Its target is not known.

The J gene is TRBJ2-1, the V gene TRBV3-1, with 12 nucleotides matching TRBD2. This receptor was identified in a human donor with melanoma. Sequences were derived from CD8+ T cells from PBMCs, sampled at baseline or after one month of anti-PD-1 therapy (not recorded which). The CDR3 loop reads CASSLTSGGLGEQFF. The DNA of the CDR3 is TGTGCCAGCAGCCTAACTAGCGGGGGGTTAGGTGAGCAGTTCTTC.